The clone carrying this TCR beta chain was observed many times. This sample was included in a study of T cells in Graves' hyperthyroidism and ophthalmopathy. Amplified TCR beta CDR3 regions came from RNA transcripts. Primed by the HTBI set, a first-round RT-PCR was run on the TCR CDR3. TCRdb re-called the multiplex PCR reads through MiXCR, storing one row per CDR3 protein. The sample lists around 360,000 distinct CDR3 sequences, over 12% occurring once. Germline trimming cut 1 base from V and 5 bases from J; bases unmatched to any gene: 12. The CDR3 is 16 amino acids. The V gene's germline CDR1 is DFQATT and CDR2 SNEGSKA (reference sequence).

Sequencing was done on a sample of blood. This sequence originates from a woman in her sixties or seventies with Graves' ophthalmopathy. J is TRBJ2-5 and V is TRBV20-1; the match to TRBD2 covers 8 bases. The CDR3 protein is CSARAINPGGLETQYF. In DNA form, the CDR3 reads TGCAGTGCTAGAGCCATTAACCCGGGAGGGCTCGAGACCCAGTACTTC.